Detailed here is one T cell receptor (beta chain). This specimen belongs to a study of blood T cells in healthy people across ages. The CDR3 consists of 16 residues. The germline V gene encodes CDR1 SNHLY and CDR2 FYNNEI. V lost 4 bases to trimming and J lost 9 bases; unmatched junction nucleotides: 9. The authors ran a second PCR of roughly 6 to 12 cycles using a sample-barcoded 5' primer and a J-beta primer mix. TCRdb reprocessed the 5' RACE reads with MiXCR, giving one entry per CDR3 protein. Among fewer than 900,000 distinct CDR3 sequences listed, approximately 43% were seen once. The source of this sequence is a woman aged 55-69 years in good health. Sequencing input: blood. V usage is TRBV2 and J usage is TRBJ2-1; 13 nucleotides match TRBD2. In DNA form, the CDR3 reads TGTGCCAGCAGTGGTAAACTAGCGGGAGGGCCCAGTGAGCAGTTCTTC. It specifies CASSGKLAGGPSEQFF. Based on the CDR3 plus reference TRBV2 and TRBJ2-1, the full variable domain is EPEVTQTPSHQVTQMGQEVILRCVPISNHLYFYWYRQILGQKVEFLVSFYNNEISEKSEIFDDQFSVERPDGSNFTLKIRSTKLEDSAMYFCASSGKLAGGPSEQFFGPGTRLTVL.